These T cell receptor beta chains were read from a single sample in a study of T cell responses to AZD1222 COVID-19 vaccine. Produced via immunoSEQ multiplex PCR; TCRdb's table is partial and in-frame only. The data contain 93,000 or so clones, 88% of them singletons. This sample comprised peripheral blood, obtained on day 0 of AZD1222 vaccination. The source is an adult in good health. CDR3s include the opening cysteine and the closing phenylalanine or tryptophan. The D gene is left open where the match is weak. Clone size is shown for a subset of rows, as once, few, many or a class of expanded clone.

clone_size	v_call	j_call	d_call	cdr3_nt	cdr3_aa
-	TRBV18	TRBJ1-2	-	TGTGCCAGCTCACCTTTCGCGAGGGCAGAGGGCTATGGCTACACCTTC	CASSPFARAEGYGYTF
-	TRBV5-1	TRBJ1-3	TRBD1	TGCGCCAGCAGCCCCCTCGGACAGGTCGCTGGAAACACCATATATTTT	CASSPLGQVAGNTIYF
-	TRBV9	TRBJ2-7	TRBD2	TGTGCCAGCAGCGTAACTAGCGGGAGTATCTACGAGCAGTACTTC	CASSVTSGSIYEQYF
-	TRBV5-1	TRBJ1-2	TRBD1	TGCGCCAGCAGCGCTAAAGACAGGGACCTAAGGCGCTATGGCTACACCTTC	CASSAKDRDLRRYGYTF
-	TRBV5-1	TRBJ2-5	TRBD2	TGCGCCAGCAGCCGAAGCGGGAGTTTGGGCGAGACCCAGTACTTC	CASSRSGSLGETQYF
-	TRBV20-1	TRBJ1-4	-	TGCAGTGCTCTTAATAATGAAAAACTGTTTTTT	CSALNNEKLFF
-	TRBV11-1	TRBJ2-7	-	TGTGCCAGCACCCTTTCCCCGGGAGAGCAGTACTTC	CASTLSPGEQYF
-	TRBV5-4	TRBJ1-2	-	TGTGCCAGCAGCTTGGAGGCGACAGGACTCTATGGCTACACCTTC	CASSLEATGLYGYTF
-	TRBV7-2	TRBJ2-1	-	TGTGCCAGCAGCTTAAACCGGTCACCGAGGGGAGAGCAGTTCTTC	CASSLNRSPRGEQFF
-	TRBV18	TRBJ2-7	-	TGTGCCAGCTCAACCGGGCTAGCGACTTCCTACGAGCAGTACTTC	CASSTGLATSYEQYF
-	TRBV12-3/TRBV12-4	TRBJ2-3	-	TGTGCCAGCAGTTTTAGCACAGATACGCAGTATTTT	CASSFSTDTQYF
-	TRBV11-2	TRBJ2-3	-	TGTGCCAGCAGCCCCGGAGTATTAACAGATACGCAGTATTTT	CASSPGVLTDTQYF
-	TRBV6-2/TRBV6-3	TRBJ1-1	-	TGTGCCAGCAGTCGGTACACTGAAGCTTTCTTT	CASSRYTEAFF
-	TRBV5-4	TRBJ2-3	TRBD1	TGTGCCAGCAGCCCGACAGGGCTCACAGATACGCAGTATTTT	CASSPTGLTDTQYF
-	TRBV7-2	TRBJ1-6	-	TGTGCCAGCAGCTTACCCAGGCTTTATAATTCACCCCTCCACTTT	CASSLPRLYNSPLHF
-	TRBV4-1	TRBJ1-6	-	TGCGCCAGCAGCCTCTCGGACAGCGCCGCACCCCTCCACTTT	CASSLSDSAAPLHF
-	TRBV13	TRBJ2-2	-	TGTGCCAGCAGCCACGGGGGTACCAACACCGGGGAGCTGTTTTTT	CASSHGGTNTGELFF
-	TRBV19	TRBJ2-3	-	TGTGCCAGTACTCCGGACGACCGCACAGATACGCAGTATTTT	CASTPDDRTDTQYF
-	TRBV10-3	TRBJ2-3	-	TGTGCCATCAGTGGGGTTAGCGGTCCCTTCACAGATACGCAGTATTTT	CAISGVSGPFTDTQYF
-	TRBV14	TRBJ1-1	-	TGTGCCAGCAGCCAGCAGGGAGGGGGGACTGAAGCTTTCTTT	CASSQQGGGTEAFF
-	TRBV9	TRBJ2-1	TRBD2	TGTGCCAGCAGCGTTGGACTAGCGGGGTCCAATGAGCAGTTCTTC	CASSVGLAGSNEQFF
-	TRBV5-1	TRBJ2-5	TRBD2	TGCGCCAGCAGCTCAGGACTAGCGGACGAGACCCAGTACTTC	CASSSGLADETQYF
-	TRBV5-1	TRBJ2-7	TRBD1	TGCGCCAGCAGCTTCCCTTCCGGGACAGCCACCTACGAGCAGTACTTC	CASSFPSGTATYEQYF
-	TRBV6-5	TRBJ1-2	TRBD1	TGTGCCAGCAGAACCAGGACAGGGGTCGACTATGGCTACACCTTC	CASRTRTGVDYGYTF
-	TRBV29-1	TRBJ2-2	-	TGCAGCGTTGCTGGGGGCCCCGGGGAGCTGTTTTTT	CSVAGGPGELFF
-	TRBV10-1	TRBJ1-1	-	TGCGCCAGCGGCGGGGGCAGGGAAGGCACTGAAGCTTTCTTT	CASGGGREGTEAFF
-	TRBV19	TRBJ2-7	TRBD1	TGTGCCAGTAGTCCGGACAGGGCGAGATACGAGCAGTACTTC	CASSPDRARYEQYF
-	TRBV24-1	TRBJ2-1	TRBD2	TGTGCCACCAGTCTCCGCGGACTAGCGACCAATGAGCAGTTCTTC	CATSLRGLATNEQFF
-	TRBV7-8	TRBJ1-2	-	TGTGCCAGCAGCTTAGAGGGAAACAGGGCCGGTGGCTACACCTTC	CASSLEGNRAGGYTF
-	TRBV7-2	TRBJ2-3	-	TGTGCCAGCAGCTTAGCGTACACAGATACGCAGTATTTT	CASSLAYTDTQYF
-	TRBV6-1	TRBJ1-5	-	TGTGCCAGCAGTGACGCGGAGCAGCCCCAGCATTTT	CASSDAEQPQHF
-	TRBV18	TRBJ2-7	-	TGTGCCAGCTCCTATGGGGAAAAAGGATACGAGCAGTACTTC	CASSYGEKGYEQYF
-	TRBV6-5	TRBJ2-7	TRBD1	TGTGCCAGCAGTTACGGACAGGGAGCCTACGAGCAGTACTTC	CASSYGQGAYEQYF
few	TRBV4-1	TRBJ1-2	TRBD1	TGCGCCAGCAGCCCGGGGACAGGGGTAGGATATGGCTACACCTTC	CASSPGTGVGYGYTF
-	TRBV24-1	TRBJ1-2	TRBD1	TGTGCCACCAGTGATCCCGGAAGCCGACAGGGCTATGGCTACACCTTC	CATSDPGSRQGYGYTF
-	TRBV19	TRBJ2-2	TRBD2	TGTGCCAGTTCCCGCCAAGCGGGGGTGAACACCGGGGAGCTGTTTTTT	CASSRQAGVNTGELFF
few	TRBV7-9	TRBJ2-5	TRBD1	TGTGCCAGCAGCTCGGGAAGGGACAGGGGGCTGTATGGGGAGACCCAGTACTTC	CASSSGRDRGLYGETQYF
-	TRBV25-1	TRBJ2-7	TRBD1	TGTGCCAGCAGTGAACAGGGGGTCTACGAGCAGTACTTC	CASSEQGVYEQYF
-	TRBV4-3	TRBJ1-5	-	TGCGCCAGCAGCCAAGAAAGGTTCAGGAAACGGTTCAATCAGCCCCAGCATTTT	CASSQERFRKRFNQPQHF
-	TRBV27	TRBJ2-7	TRBD1	TGTGCCAGCAGTTTAGTGGCAGGGGGCGAGCAGTACTTC	CASSLVAGGEQYF
-	TRBV4-3	TRBJ1-6	TRBD1	TGCGCCAGCAGCCAAGAGCGCGTAATCACAGGGGGCGATTCACCCCTCCACTTT	CASSQERVITGGDSPLHF
-	TRBV12-3/TRBV12-4	TRBJ2-3	-	TGTGCCAGCAGTTTATCAGATACGCAGTATTTT	CASSLSDTQYF
-	TRBV29-1	TRBJ2-6	-	TGCAGCGTTGAAACAGGGTCTGGGGCCAACGTCCTGACTTTC	CSVETGSGANVLTF
-	TRBV12-3/TRBV12-4	TRBJ2-1	-	TGTGCCAGCAGTTTTGAGTATGAGCAGTTCTTC	CASSFEYEQFF
-	TRBV13	TRBJ1-1	TRBD1	TGTGCCAGCAGTTCTTACGGGACAGGGGTATTCTTT	CASSSYGTGVFF
-	TRBV12-3/TRBV12-4	TRBJ1-1	TRBD1	TGTGCCAGCAGCCGAGGGGGCCGCACTGAAGCTTTCTTT	CASSRGGRTEAFF
few	TRBV4-3	TRBJ1-5	-	TGCGCCAGCAGCCAAGATTTGGTGGGGTATAGCAATCAGCCCCAGCATTTT	CASSQDLVGYSNQPQHF
-	TRBV11-3	TRBJ1-1	TRBD1	TGTGCCAGCAGCTTAGGGACAGGGCCTAACACTGAAGCTTTCTTT	CASSLGTGPNTEAFF
-	TRBV6-5	TRBJ2-1	TRBD1	TGTGCCAGCAGTTACGGGACAGGGCTAAACGATGAGCAGTTCTTC	CASSYGTGLNDEQFF
-	TRBV18	TRBJ2-7	-	TGTGCCAGCTCACCAACCGGGGACGAGCAGTACTTC	CASSPTGDEQYF
-	TRBV11-2	TRBJ2-2	TRBD2	TGTGCCAGCAGCTTGCGGTTCGCGGGAGGGTACACCGGGGAGCTGTTTTTT	CASSLRFAGGYTGELFF
-	TRBV28	TRBJ1-4	-	TGTGCCAGCAGTTTATCCTCCGGAAGTAATGAAAAACTGTTTTTT	CASSLSSGSNEKLFF
-	TRBV19	TRBJ2-2	TRBD2	TGTGCCAGTAGTATTAATAGCGGGAGGGCAAGCGGGGAGCTGTTTTTT	CASSINSGRASGELFF
-	TRBV6-1	TRBJ1-1	-	TGTGCCAGCAGTGAATCTCCAGCAAACACTGAAGCTTTCTTT	CASSESPANTEAFF
-	TRBV2	TRBJ1-3	-	TGTGCCAGCAGGTTGAGCTCTGGAAACACCATATATTTT	CASRLSSGNTIYF